This paragraph covers one T cell receptor (beta chain) sequence. This entry comes from a study of T cell changes during pregnancy in multiple sclerosis. Generated by immunoSEQ multiplex PCR, the TCRdb table keeps only in-frame clones and is missing some. The sample includes around 62,000 clones, 80% to 90% of them seen just once. The germline V and J ends were trimmed by 2 bases and 0 bases, with 12 bases remaining between them. CDR3 length: 16 amino acids. Germline CDR1 is LNHDA and CDR2 is SQIVND (reference sequence). This sequence joins TRBV19 and TRBJ2-3; weak D call: TRBD2 (6 bases). This TCR was recovered from a female donor with multiple sclerosis, enrolled in a pregnancy study. The starting material was peripheral blood, obtained in the first trimester of pregnancy. The CDR3 here is CASSIRPSGSTDTQYF. The CDR3 region has the DNA TGTGCCAGTAGTATAAGGCCCAGCGGGAGCACAGATACGCAGTATTTT.